This T cell receptor beta chain was retrieved from a study of beta chain features in type 1 diabetes. Study findings and constraints: cDNA-based sequencing might over-represent cells highly expressing TCR. Relative to healthy donors, patients appeared to have naive, central memory and Treg TCRB repertoires that were more similar. Still unanswered here is whether HLA type influences TCRB rearrangement.

On this clone: Its antigen remains unidentified.

The CDR3 length is 11 residues. V was trimmed by 2 bases and J by 5 bases, leaving 1 base between them. The V gene's germline CDR1 is ENHRY and CDR2 SYGVKD. As every portion of the isolated RNA was reverse transcribed, the sequencing read expressed TCRB transcripts. Sequencing used immunoSEQ multiplex PCR; TCRdb keeps in-frame clones, though not all of them. The sample has just over 450,000 clones; approximately 31% are singletons. Sampling consisted of one heparinised blood draw per donor, averaging around 100 mL. The rearrangement uses TRBV10-3 and TRBJ2-1, with D hard to call. The sequenced material came from naive CD4+ T cells from blood. The source is a young man in good health. The CDR3 DNA reads TGTGCCATCAGTGAGAACAATGAGCAGTTCTTC. Protein product: CAISENNEQFF.